The T cell receptor beta chain described here comes from a study of STAT5B mutations in CD4+ large granular lymphocyte leukemia. About this clone: Its cognate antigen is unknown.

This was a survey-level run. Measured with immunoSEQ multiplex PCR; TCRdb has only the in-frame clones, and not every one. The data hold about 23,000 clones, with about 80% observed a single time. Study-wide results and caveats: Without HLA matching, higher CD4+ than CD8+ T-LGLL clonality could reflect small sample size. Top patient clones used TRBV06 genes more often: 8/27 versus 2/35 in controls. No patients shared main leukemic clonotypes, though around 27% appeared at low frequency elsewhere.

Trimming shortened V by 2 bases and J by 0 bases, and 15 bases separated the two germline ends. The CDR3 runs 16 residues. CDR1 is SGDLS, CDR2 YYNGEE, per germline. The sequence came from a human donor in good health. The chain links TRBV9 to TRBJ2-7; a possible D gene is TRBD1 (6 bases). The material sequenced was CD4+ T cells from blood buffy coats. The CDR3 spells CASSVPWGHLSYEQYF. DNA of the CDR3: TGTGCCAGCAGCGTCCCTTGGGGACACCTCTCCTACGAGCAGTACTTC. Based on the CDR3 plus reference TRBV9 and TRBJ2-7, the full variable domain is DSGVTQTPKHLITATGQRVTLRCSPRSGDLSVYWYQQSLDQGLQFLIQYYNGEERAKGNILERFSAQQFPDLHSELNLSSLELGDSALYFCASSVPWGHLSYEQYFGPGTRLTVT.